What follows are 9 T cell receptor beta chains derived from one specimen sequenced in a study of blood T cell repertoires in COVID-19. TCRdb's table, derived via immunoSEQ multiplex PCR, lists solely in-frame clones and lacks some. The sample has roughly 39,000 clones, 85% to 90% seen once. Specimen: peripheral blood. These receptors were taken from a man aged 30-40 years with active or convalescent COVID-19.

This rearrangement joins TRBV3-1 (or the pseudogene TRBV3-2) to TRBJ1-6, with a possible D match to TRBD1 (6 bases). Between the trimmed V and J ends, which lost 3 bases and 9 bases, there was a span of 12 bases. The length of the CDR3 is 14 residues. CDR1 is LGHDT and CDR2 is YNNKEL in the germline V gene (reference sequence). The chain's CDR3 is CASSQGHVSSPLHF. The CDR3 DNA reads TGTGCCAGCAGCCAGGGACACGTTTCTTCACCCCTCCACTTT.

The J gene is TRBJ2-1, the V gene TRBV11-2, with D perhaps matching TRBD2 (6 bases). This CDR3 has 14 residues. V gave up 5 bases and J gave up 9 bases, with 17 bases separating them. Germline CDR1 reads SGHAT; CDR2 reads FQNNGV. The CDR3: CASSPNRLGGEQFF. The CDR3 nucleotides read TGTGCCAGCAGCCCAAACCGACTGGGGGGTGAGCAGTTCTTC.

The chain recombines TRBV5-6 with TRBJ2-7; 12 bases match TRBD1. Germline V gives CDR1 SGHDT, CDR2 YYEEEE. Germline trimming cut 2 bases from V and 7 bases from J; bases unmatched to any gene: 4. This CDR3 is built from 14 residues. CDR3 sequence: CASSFGTGGWEQYF. CDR3 nucleotides: TGTGCCAGCAGCTTCGGGACAGGGGGCTGGGAGCAGTACTTC.

The chain uses TRBV18 and TRBJ1-2; 9 bases are a match to TRBD1. The V and J ends lost 5 bases and 0 bases, in that order; junction bases with no gene match: 4. Germline assignment: CDR1 KGHSH and CDR2 LQKENI. The CDR3 spans 15 residues. CDR3 sequence reads: CASSTGTGPNYGYTF. The DNA of the CDR3 is TGTGCCAGCTCAACGGGGACAGGGCCTAACTATGGCTACACCTTC. Together with reference TRBV18 and TRBJ1-2, the CDR3 gives the full variable domain: NAGVMQNPRHLVRRRGQEARLRCSPMKGHSHVYWYRQLPEEGLKFMVYLQKENIIDESGMPKERFSAEFPKEGPSILRIQQVVRGDSAAYFCASSTGTGPNYGYTFGSGTRLTVV.

This chain links TRBV6-5 with TRBJ2-1; a possible D gene is TRBD1 (5 bases). The length of the CDR3 is 13 residues. V lost 0 bases and J lost 5, with 5 bases in between. CDR1 and CDR2 (germline): MNHEY, SVGAGI. CDR3 sequence (DNA): TGTGCCAGCAGTTACTCGGACAACAATGAGCAGTTCTTC. It specifies CASSYSDNNEQFF.

The chain has TRBV3-1 (or the pseudogene TRBV3-2) and TRBJ2-1, with 10 bases matching TRBD2. J gave up 2 bases and V 0 bases, and 7 bases lay outside the gene matches. This CDR3 has 18 amino acids. Germline assignment: CDR1 LGHDT and CDR2 YNNKEL (reference sequence). The CDR3 spells CASSQDRPSGGPYNEQFF. The CDR3 coding sequence is TGTGCCAGCAGCCAAGATCGACCTAGCGGGGGCCCCTACAATGAGCAGTTCTTC.

This chain links TRBV10-1 with TRBJ1-2; D perhaps matches TRBD1 (6 bases). Trimming removed 8 bases from V and 3 bases from J, with 10 bases in between. The length of the CDR3 is 12 residues. CDR1 and CDR2 from the germline V gene are WNHNN and SYGVQD (reference sequence). The CDR3 DNA reads as TGCGCCAGCCGAGGACAGTACTATGGCTACACCTTC. It yields the protein CASRGQYYGYTF.

The V call is TRBV5-1, the J call TRBJ2-6; D perhaps matches TRBD2 (5 bases). CDR1 and CDR2 (germline): SGHRS, YFSETQ. The CDR3 extends over 15 amino acids. Trimming took off 0 bases at V and 4 bases at J, with 8 bases between the two ends. The CDR3 here is CASSLAGKGANVLTF. CDR3 nucleotides: TGCGCCAGCAGCTTGGCCGGGAAAGGGGCCAACGTCCTGACTTTC.

This rearrangement joins TRBV20-1 to TRBJ2-3; 10 bases map to TRBD2. Germline CDR1 and CDR2: DFQATT and SNEGSKA (reference sequence). This CDR3 is built from 16 residues. V lost 3 bases, J lost 2 bases, and 8 bases stayed unmatched. The CDR3 spells CSASIGLAVFTDTQYF. CDR3 coding DNA: TGCAGTGCTAGTATCGGACTAGCGGTTTTCACAGATACGCAGTATTTT.